This T cell receptor beta chain was recovered during a study of T cells in Graves' hyperthyroidism and ophthalmopathy (dated by TCRdb to the late 2010s). Some background on the complete study: Peripheral blood samples were taken at initial diagnosis, before any treatment was given. A discovery cohort of about 95 patients, approximately 45 with Graves' ophthalmopathy and 55 to 60 with stable Graves' hyperthyroidism, was used to find distinguishing TCR V-J signatures. Prospective prediction of ophthalmopathy was tested in an independent validation cohort of fewer than 20 hyperthyroidism patients and roughly 16 patients who later progressed to ophthalmopathy. The 100 or so discovery patients were randomly divided into training and test sets at a 7:3 ratio. Thyroid tissue and blood T-cell repertoires from several Graves' hyperthyroidism patients were also compared in the study. After sampling, hyperthyroidism patients received methimazole starting at 30 mg daily, and ophthalmopathy patients received high-dose intravenous methylprednisolone. According to the paper, TCR Vbeta CDR3 sequencing was carried out on 135 peripheral blood samples, which came from under 50 ophthalmopathy, under 80 hyperthyroidism and some 17 progressor patients.

Via the germline V gene, CDR1 is SNHLY and CDR2 FYNNEI. Including the terminal cysteine and phenylalanine, the CDR3 comprises 16 residues. Of all the DNA, just the CDR3 is kept, 48 bases in frame from base 1. V is trimmed back by 6 bases and J by 3 bases, and the junction contains 11 bases that no gene match accounts for. This clonotype has ten or more counts. Its antigen has not been determined. Base qualities are not provided; no much larger clone lies one nucleotide away. TCR beta CDR3 regions were amplified from RNA transcripts. The TCR CDR3 was subjected to a first round of RT-PCR using the HTBI primer set and the Qiagen OneStep RT-PCR kit. A second multiplex PCR round built the libraries, followed by size selection and purification. The libraries were sequenced on an Illumina HiSeq2000 using paired-end 100 bp reads. In the source study's methods: SOAPnuke was used to process the raw data, removing reads that contained adapters or uncalled bases, had a mean Phred below 15, or lacked an exact match to the constant primer or identifier. COPE v1.2.5 was used to merge the high-quality paired reads, and each unique nucleotide sequence was defined as a clonotype. MiTCR v1.1 was used to align clonotypes to the IMGT TRBV, TRBD and TRBJ reference segments. The analysis was restricted to V-J combinations with a frequency above 0.0001, which together covered around 99% of the repertoires. A TCS score was defined as the ratio between F50 (clonal expansion) and ExV (chaos), using BLOSUM62-based TCRdist between CDR3 peptides within each V-J. Welch's t-statistics and random forest reduced roughly 530 V-J features to 10 to 15, which were used in a naive Bayes classifier (R e1071). TCRdb cleaned the public reads at Q25 with fastp, built clones with MiXCR and kept in-frame beta chains. Every distinct CDR3 protein forms one entry, paired with its most common genes and DNA. TCRdb's processing, not the authors' own work, is the source of the V and J calls. This sample lists more than 300,000 distinct CDR3 sequences; roughly 13% were detected once. 20% to 25% of the sample rests with the top ten.

General findings and caveats noted by the study authors: During validation, the model predicted progression to ophthalmopathy a median of around six months ahead of onset, with around 71% sensitivity and almost 75% specificity. Sample size was not statistically predetermined, and blinding of investigators to group allocation was not performed. Blood samples also contained most of the expanded thyroid clonotypes (frequency above 0.001), which suggests that blood repertoires may reflect thyroid immune responses. Ophthalmopathy was separated from stable hyperthyroidism by a 13 V-J signature model, with around 88% sensitivity and just over 81% specificity obtained in cross-validation and 80%/75% obtained in testing.

A patient counted as having stable Graves' hyperthyroidism if no progression to ophthalmopathy occurred over 18 months of follow-up. The hyperthyroidism patients were between 18 and 65 years old and newly diagnosed, with a disease duration of less than 2 months. The study excluded patients with uncontrolled infections, other autoimmune diseases, pregnancy or lactation. Diagnoses relied on clinical symptoms, serum thyroxine and TRAb, thyroid ultrasound and orbital computed tomography. PBMCs were isolated from about 9.2 ml of fresh peripheral blood by Ficoll-Paque density gradient centrifugation. Total RNA was extracted with Trizol reagent, and quality was checked on an Agilent 2100 Bioanalyzer.

The chain uses TRBV2 and TRBJ2-1; a stretch of 7 junction bases matches TRBD2. This receptor was taken from a woman aged 25 to 39 with Graves' hyperthyroidism. Sequences were obtained from blood. For the CDR3, the sequence is CASSAQSGTIYNEQFF. The DNA sequence is given as TGTGCCAGCAGCGCCCAAAGCGGGACGATCTACAATGAGCAGTTCTTC.